The 21 T cell receptor beta chains below come from one sample, sequenced in a study of T cells in women clearing cervical HPV infection. Assay used: immunoSEQ multiplex PCR; TCRdb lists only in-frame clones, some missing. The sample table includes fewer than 30,000 clones. The sample was blood buffy coat. All receptors come from a woman between 18 and 70 years old with a cervical HPV16 infection that either progressed to CIN3+ or cleared (not recorded which).

On this clone itself: The CDR3 extends 3 residues past the end of the read, so its final part is completed from the germline J gene. The gene calls are TRBV2 and TRBJ1-1, with D maybe TRBD1 (6 bases). The CDR3 spans 13 residues. V dropped 10 bases and J dropped 0 bases, with 12 bases sitting between them. The V gene's germline CDR1 is SNHLY and CDR2 FYNNEI. Here the CDR3 reads CATFTGMNTEAFF. CDR3 bases read: TGTGCCACCTTTACAGGGATGAACACTGAA.

Concerning this clone itself: The CDR3 extends 3 residues past the end of the read, so its final part is completed from the germline J gene. The rearrangement uses TRBV5-1 and TRBJ2-1; D may be TRBD1 or TRBD2 (6 bases each). This CDR3 comprises 14 residues. Germline-derived CDR1 and CDR2 are SGHRS and YFSETQ. Trimming removed 0 bases at V and 5 bases at J, with 9 bases between. The covered CDR3 bases are TGCGCCAGCAGCTTGGACAGGGAGGACAATGAG. Translated: CASSLDREDNE. The full CDR3 protein reads CASSLDREDNEQFF.

Worth noting for this clone: Read sequence stops 3 residues before the CDR3 end, and the germline J gene provides the missing end. V gene TRBV7-9 combines with J gene TRBJ1-2, with D unresolved. Germline-derived CDR1 and CDR2 are SEHNR and FQNEAQ (reference sequence). CDR3 size: 13 residues. The CDR3 DNA, read in part, is TGTGCCAGCAGCCCGCCTCTTGAGCGGGAC. Amino acid sequence: CASSPPLERD. The whole CDR3 sequence reads CASSPPLERDYTF.

On this clone itself: The sequenced fragment ends 3 residues before the CDR3 boundary, so the rest is inferred from the germline J gene. The chain links TRBV5-5 to TRBJ2-3; no clear D. This CDR3 has 15 residues. The germline V and J ends were trimmed by 0 bases and 0 bases, with 8 bases remaining between them. Germline V gene lookup returns CDR1 SGHKS and CDR2 YYEKEE (reference sequence). The CDR3 bases that were read are TGTGCCAGCAGCTTGGACCCGACTAGCACAGATACG. This translates into CASSLDPTSTDT. The full CDR3 sequence reads CASSLDPTSTDTQYF.

As to this clone: The sequenced fragment ends 3 residues before the CDR3 boundary, so the rest is inferred from the germline J gene. This sequence joins TRBV20-1 and TRBJ2-1; a possible D gene is TRBD2 (6 bases). This CDR3 contains 16 residues. The V gene's germline CDR1 is DFQATT and CDR2 SNEGSKA (reference sequence). The V end lost 0 bases, the J end lost 4 bases, and 16 bases lay between the germline ends. The CDR3 is CSARDFGGFLYNEQFF. The CDR3 bases that were read are TGCAGTGCTAGAGATTTTGGAGGGTTCCTATACAATGAG.

On this clone itself: The read ends 3 residues shy of where the CDR3 ends; the end is completed using the germline J gene. This chain links TRBV19 with TRBJ1-5; D is uncertain. This CDR3 contains 15 residues. CDR1 and CDR2 from the germline V gene are LNHDA and SQIVND (reference sequence). Trimming shortened V by 7 bases and J by 0 bases, and 13 bases separated the two germline ends. The CDR3 reads CASNQLADSNQPQHF. The covered CDR3 bases are TGTGCCAGTAACCAACTAGCGGATAGCAATCAGCCC. The full variable domain, in which reference TRBV19 and TRBJ1-5 provide the parts outside the CDR3, is DGGITQSPKYLFRKEGQNVTLSCEQNLNHDAMYWYRQDPGQGLRLIYYSQIVNDFQKGDIAEGYSVSREKKESFPLTVTSAQKNPTAFYLCASNQLADSNQPQHFGDGTRLSIL.

Concerning this clone itself: The read halts 3 residues ahead of the CDR3 end, with the missing end drawn from the germline J gene. The rearrangement links TRBV2 to TRBJ2-3, with TRBD2 matching 10 bases. Looked up from germline, CDR1 is SNHLY and CDR2 is FYNNEI. This CDR3 spans 15 amino acids. CDR3 amino acids: CASSDRLAGGETQYF. The sequenced CDR3 bases are TGTGCCAGCAGTGATAGACTAGCGGGCGGAGAGACG.

Remarks on this clone: The read terminates 3 residues before the CDR3 end, so the remaining end is supplied by the germline J gene. The V and J genes are TRBV7-2 and TRBJ2-4, with D perhaps TRBD2 (6 bases). This CDR3 contains 13 residues. Germline CDR1 is SGHTA and CDR2 is FQGNSA. Incomplete CDR3 DNA: TGTGCCAGCAGCCGGTTCCGAGCGGGTGGT. Translation gives CASSRFRAGG. Given in full, the CDR3 is CASSRFRAGGQYF.

A word on this clone: The CDR3 end is not reached by the read, which stops 3 residues before it; the germline J gene fills it in. The chain employs TRBV6-1 and TRBJ1-1; maybe TRBD1 (6 bases). Trimming shortened V by 2 bases and J by 4 bases, and 14 bases separated the two germline ends. The CDR3 consists of 15 residues. CDR1 is MNHNS, CDR2 SASEGT, per germline. The DNA read from the CDR3 is TGTGCCAGCAGTGAACTATGGGGGCTCCGCACTGAA. Translated, it gives CASSELWGLRTE. The whole CDR3 region reads CASSELWGLRTEAFF.

Concerning this clone: The read is 3 residues too short to cover the CDR3 end, so that end is filled in from the germline J gene. V gene TRBV2 combines with J gene TRBJ1-2; 7 nucleotides agree with TRBD1. With 6 bases clipped from V and 0 bases from J, the junction kept 4 bases outside the gene matches. CDR3 size: 14 residues. Per germline, CDR1 SNHLY and CDR2 FYNNEI. The CDR3 protein is CASSQGTANYGYTF. The CDR3 DNA, read in part, is TGTGCCAGCAGCCAAGGGACAGCTAACTATGGC.

This clone is identified as medium-sized from frequency. Coverage ceases 3 residues before the CDR3 finishes, and the germline J gene fills in the end. This chain uses TRBV6-1 with TRBJ2-1, with D unclear. The germline gives CDR1 MNHNS, CDR2 SASEGT. Deletions cut 4 bases from V and 5 bases from J, with 6 bases between. This CDR3 is 12 amino acids long. Here the CDR3 reads CASSGPHNEQFF. CDR3 bases read: TGTGCCAGCAGTGGTCCTCACAATGAG.

As concerns this clone: The read comes to an end 3 residues before the CDR3 does, leaving the germline J gene to fill in the end. The chain couples TRBV20-1 to TRBJ2-7, with a possible D match to TRBD2 (6 bases). This CDR3 spans 17 amino acids. Germline loops: CDR1 DFQATT, CDR2 SNEGSKA (reference sequence). V shed 0 bases and J shed 4 bases, with 22 bases lying between them. CDR3 DNA (partial): TGCAGTGCTAGAGAAGACGAACGACTAGTTAGCTCATACGAG. This translates into CSAREDERLVSSYE. The complete CDR3 protein is CSAREDERLVSSYEQYF.

With respect to this clone: The read halts 3 residues ahead of the CDR3 end, with the missing end drawn from the germline J gene. The J gene is TRBJ1-2, the V gene TRBV19; perhaps TRBD1 as D (6 bases). This CDR3 has 13 residues. Germline-derived CDR1 and CDR2 are LNHDA and SQIVND (reference sequence). Incomplete CDR3 DNA: TGTGCCAGTACTTCCGGTGGGGGCAATGAC. Residues: CASTSGGGND. The entire CDR3 is CASTSGGGNDYTF.

Comments on this clone: The DNA ends 3 residues before the CDR3 does, and the rest of the CDR3 is filled in from the germline J gene. The chain recombines TRBV7-9 with TRBJ2-5; 9 bases agree with TRBD1. Germline V lookup: CDR1 SEHNR, CDR2 FQNEAQ (reference sequence). V dropped 6 bases and J dropped 4; count of bases not matched to a gene: 6. The CDR3 is made up of 14 amino acids. This chain's CDR3 is CASSSDRGGETQYF. Incomplete CDR3 DNA: TGTGCCAGCAGTTCAGACAGGGGGGGAGAGACC.

Of note for this clone: The sequenced fragment ends 3 residues before the CDR3 boundary, so the rest is inferred from the germline J gene. This sequence joins TRBV5-4 and TRBJ2-7; D is possibly TRBD1 (5 bases). Germline V lookup: CDR1 SGHNT, CDR2 YYREEE (reference sequence). CDR3 length: 14 amino acids. V dropped 0 bases and J dropped 0 bases, with 7 bases sitting between them. The CDR3 protein is CASSLDRTSYEQYF. CDR3 DNA, as far as it was read: TGTGCCAGCAGCTTGGACAGGACCTCCTACGAG.

About this clone itself: Read coverage stops 3 residues before the CDR3 terminus; the germline J gene supplies the remainder. The gene calls are TRBV30 and TRBJ2-2; D remains unclear. This CDR3 is built from 15 residues. From germline, CDR1 is GTSNPN and CDR2 SVGIG (reference sequence). The CDR3 sequence is CAWRFPRSINSPLFF. The DNA read from the CDR3 is TGTGCCTGGAGGTTTCCGCGTTCAATTAATTCACCG.

With regard to this clone: The CDR3 end is not reached by the read, which stops 3 residues before it; the germline J gene fills it in. The chain has TRBV19 and TRBJ1-2; 7 bases are shared with TRBD1. The trim removed 7 bases at V and 7 bases at J, leaving 12 bases unmatched. This CDR3 is 14 amino acids long. Germline V gene sequence: CDR1 LNHDA, CDR2 SQIVND (reference sequence). The CDR3 is CASNHDRVVSGYTF. The CDR3 bases that were read are TGTGCCAGTAACCATGACAGGGTGGTGTCTGGC.

For this clone: The read finishes 3 residues shy of the CDR3 end, and the germline J gene is used to complete it. The chain couples TRBV2 to TRBJ2-1; TRBD1 aligns across 7 bases. This CDR3 has 14 residues. Trimming at V came to 2 bases and at J to 8 bases, leaving 6 bases not matched to a gene. Per the germline V gene, CDR1 is SNHLY and CDR2 is FYNNEI. The DNA read from the CDR3 is TGTGCCAGCAGTGAATCGGGGACAGTGCATGAG. Encoded protein: CASSESGTVHE. The full CDR3 protein reads CASSESGTVHEQFF.

CDR3: CSARVKGLAGVLVYNEQFF. The sequenced part of the CDR3 DNA is TGCAGTGCTAGAGTAAAGGGACTAGCGGGAGTTTTGGTCTACAATGAG. The chain employs TRBV20-1 and TRBJ2-1; 14 bases fit TRBD2. The DNA ends 3 residues before the CDR3 does, and the rest of the CDR3 is filled in from the germline J gene. In germline, CDR1 is DFQATT, CDR2 SNEGSKA (reference sequence). Unmatched junction bases numbered 11, after V lost 1 base and J lost 3 bases. The CDR3 runs 19 residues.

As to this clone: Sequencing ends 3 residues short of the CDR3 end; the germline J gene provides the rest. This chain joins TRBV20-1 and TRBJ2-2; TRBD2 aligns across 7 bases. CDR1 and CDR2 from the germline V gene are DFQATT and SNEGSKA (reference sequence). The CDR3 consists of 14 residues. Trimming cost V 5 bases and J 8 bases; bases outside gene matches: 11. CDR3 bases read: TGCAGTGCTCGTGCTGGACTAGTTCAGGGGGAG. This translates into CSARAGLVQGE. The whole CDR3 region reads CSARAGLVQGELFF.

Regarding this clone: The DNA ends 3 residues before the CDR3 does, and the rest of the CDR3 is filled in from the germline J gene. The genes are TRBV5-1 and TRBJ2-2; TRBD2 agrees at 12 bases. The CDR3 consists of 16 residues. Trimming cost V 4 bases and J 6 bases; bases outside gene matches: 7. Germline-derived CDR1 and CDR2 are SGHRS and YFSETQ. CDR3 region: CASSLTSGRLAGELFF. The part of the CDR3 DNA that was read is TGCGCCAGCAGCCTGACTAGCGGGAGACTCGCCGGGGAG.